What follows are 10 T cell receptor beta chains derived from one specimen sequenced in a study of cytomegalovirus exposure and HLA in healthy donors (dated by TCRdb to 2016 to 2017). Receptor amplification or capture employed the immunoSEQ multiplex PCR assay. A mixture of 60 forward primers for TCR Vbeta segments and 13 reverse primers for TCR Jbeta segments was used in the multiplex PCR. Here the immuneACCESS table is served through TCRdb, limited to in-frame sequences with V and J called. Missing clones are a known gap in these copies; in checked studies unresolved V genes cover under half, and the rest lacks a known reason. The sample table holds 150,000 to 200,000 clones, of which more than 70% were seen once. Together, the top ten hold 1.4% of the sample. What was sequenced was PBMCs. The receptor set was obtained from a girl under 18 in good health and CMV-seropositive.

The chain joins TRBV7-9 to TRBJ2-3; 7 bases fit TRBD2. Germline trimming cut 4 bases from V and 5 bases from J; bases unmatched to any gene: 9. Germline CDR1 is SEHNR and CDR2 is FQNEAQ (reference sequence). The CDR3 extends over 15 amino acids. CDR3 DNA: TGTGCCAGCAGCTCTAGTAGGTCTAGCGGAGATACGCAGTATTTT. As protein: CASSSSRSSGDTQYF.

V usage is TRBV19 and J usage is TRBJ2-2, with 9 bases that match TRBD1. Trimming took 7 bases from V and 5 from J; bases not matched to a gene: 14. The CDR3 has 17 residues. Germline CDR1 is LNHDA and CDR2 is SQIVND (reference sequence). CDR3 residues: CASTIWGTGTGTGELFF. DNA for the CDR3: TGTGCCAGTACTATCTGGGGGACAGGGACGGGAACCGGGGAGCTGTTTTTT.

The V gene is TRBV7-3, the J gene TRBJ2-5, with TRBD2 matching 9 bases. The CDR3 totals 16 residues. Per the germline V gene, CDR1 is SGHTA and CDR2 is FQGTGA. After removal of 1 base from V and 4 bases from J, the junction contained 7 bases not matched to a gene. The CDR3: CASSLNWLAGRETQYF. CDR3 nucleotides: TGTGCCAGCAGCTTAAATTGGCTAGCGGGAAGAGAGACCCAGTACTTC.

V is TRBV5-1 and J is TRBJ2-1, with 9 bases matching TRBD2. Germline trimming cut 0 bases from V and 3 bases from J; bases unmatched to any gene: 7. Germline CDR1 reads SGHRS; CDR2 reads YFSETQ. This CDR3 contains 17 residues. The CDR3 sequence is CASSLGNSGSGYNEQFF. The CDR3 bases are TGCGCCAGCAGCTTGGGAAATAGCGGGAGCGGCTACAATGAGCAGTTCTTC.

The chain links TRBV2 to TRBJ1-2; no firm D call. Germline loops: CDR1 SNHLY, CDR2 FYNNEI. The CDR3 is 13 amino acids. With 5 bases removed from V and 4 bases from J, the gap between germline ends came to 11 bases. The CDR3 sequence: CASSYIGVYGYTF. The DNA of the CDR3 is TGTGCCAGCAGTTACATAGGAGTCTATGGCTACACCTTC.

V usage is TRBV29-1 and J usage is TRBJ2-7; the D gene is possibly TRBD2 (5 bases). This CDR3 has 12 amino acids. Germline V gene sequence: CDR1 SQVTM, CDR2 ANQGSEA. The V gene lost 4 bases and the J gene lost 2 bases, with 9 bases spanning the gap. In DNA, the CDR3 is TGCAGCGTTGGTAGAGGGACCTACGAGCAGTACTTC. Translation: CSVGRGTYEQYF.

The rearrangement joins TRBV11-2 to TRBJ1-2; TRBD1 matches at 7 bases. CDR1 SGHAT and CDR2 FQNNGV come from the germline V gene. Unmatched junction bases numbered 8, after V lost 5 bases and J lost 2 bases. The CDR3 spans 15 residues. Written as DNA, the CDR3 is TGTGCCAGCAGCCCTAGACAGGGTGGCAACTATGGCTACACCTTC. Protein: CASSPRQGGNYGYTF. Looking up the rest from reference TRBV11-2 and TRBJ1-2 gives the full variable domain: EAGVAQSPRYKIIEKRQSVAFWCNPISGHATLYWYQQILGQGPKLLIQFQNNGVVDDSQLPKDRFSAERLKGVDSTLKIQPAKLEDSAVYLCASSPRQGGNYGYTFGSGTRLTVV.

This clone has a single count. For the CDR3, the DNA is TGTGCCAGCAGTGAAGGGGGCTCGCGGGAGACCCAGTACTTC. Translating gives CASSEGGSRETQYF. This sequence joins TRBV6-1 and TRBJ2-5, with a tentative D call TRBD1 (5 bases). The V and J ends lost 1 base and 5 bases respectively, with 11 bases between them. CDR1 and CDR2 (germline): MNHNS, SASEGT. The CDR3 has 14 residues.

The DNA for the CDR3 is TGTGCCAGCGGGCGGGAGAGTGAAGGTACGCAGTATTTT. Residues: CASGRESEGTQYF. The genes are TRBV6-5 and TRBJ2-3, with 7 positions matching TRBD2. Germline V gene sequence: CDR1 MNHEY, CDR2 SVGAGI. The CDR3 has 13 amino acids. Unmatched junction bases numbered 10, after V lost 8 bases and J lost 8 bases.

CDR3 in amino acids: CASSLALAGGGEQFF. DNA for the CDR3: TGCGCCAGCAGCTTGGCACTAGCGGGAGGGGGTGAGCAGTTCTTC. The gene calls are TRBV5-1 and TRBJ2-1, with 13 bases fitting TRBD2. Trimming removed 0 bases from V and 9 bases from J; junction bases left unmatched: 3. Germline CDR1 SGHRS, CDR2 YFSETQ. This CDR3 region has 15 residues. The whole variable domain, filled in from reference TRBV5-1 and TRBJ2-1, reads KAGVTQTPRYLIKTRGQQVTLSCSPISGHRSVSWYQQTPGQGLQFLFEYFSETQRNKGNFPGRFSGRQFSNSRSEMNVSTLELGDSALYLCASSLALAGGGEQFFGPGTRLTVL.